The clone carrying this T cell receptor beta chain showed up just once. This entry belongs to a study of OX40 agonist ivuxolimab in advanced cancers. Study-wide context: Clinicians treated patients with ivuxolimab, an agonistic anti-OX40 (CD134) antibody.

This CDR3 region has 15 residues. V lost 5 bases and J lost 0, with 11 bases in between. Germline V gives CDR1 MNHEY, CDR2 SVGAGI. Sequencing used immunoSEQ multiplex PCR; TCRdb keeps in-frame clones, though not all of them. This sample yields roughly 80,000 clones, of which less than 95% are seen a single time; approximately 2% belongs to the top ten. A history of autoimmune disease or systemic immunosuppression excluded patients. The source of this sequence is an adult with an advanced solid tumor such as melanoma, head and neck, liver or kidney cancer. The chain carries TRBV6-5 and TRBJ1-5; D gene unclear. Sequencing used CD4+ or CD8+ T cells sorted from blood, obtained in a trial of the OX40 agonist ivuxolimab. This CDR3 is CASSAGVYSNQPQHF. CDR3 DNA sequence: TGTGCCAGCAGTGCGGGCGTTTATAGCAATCAGCCCCAGCATTTT.